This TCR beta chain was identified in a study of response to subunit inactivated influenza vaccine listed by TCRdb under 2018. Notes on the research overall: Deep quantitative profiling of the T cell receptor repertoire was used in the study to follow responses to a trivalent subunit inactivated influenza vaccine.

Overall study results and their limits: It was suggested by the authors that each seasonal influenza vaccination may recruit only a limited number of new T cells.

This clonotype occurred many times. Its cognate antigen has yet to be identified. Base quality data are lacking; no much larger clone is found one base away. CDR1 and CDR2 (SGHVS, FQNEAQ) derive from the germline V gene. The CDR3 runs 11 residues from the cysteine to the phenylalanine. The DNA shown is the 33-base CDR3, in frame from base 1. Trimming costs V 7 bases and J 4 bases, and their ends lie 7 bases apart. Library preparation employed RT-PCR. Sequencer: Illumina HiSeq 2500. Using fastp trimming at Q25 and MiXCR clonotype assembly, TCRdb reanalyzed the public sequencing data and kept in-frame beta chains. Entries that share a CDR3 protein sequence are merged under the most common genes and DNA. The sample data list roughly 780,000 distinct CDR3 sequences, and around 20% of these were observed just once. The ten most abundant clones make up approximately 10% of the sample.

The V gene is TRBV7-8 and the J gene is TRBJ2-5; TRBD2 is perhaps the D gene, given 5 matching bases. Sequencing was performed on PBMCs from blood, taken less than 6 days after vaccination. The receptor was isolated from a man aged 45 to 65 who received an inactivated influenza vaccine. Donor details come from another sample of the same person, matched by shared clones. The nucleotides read TGTGCCAGCAATCGGGGAGAGACCCAGTACTTC. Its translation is CASNRGETQYF.